These T cell receptor beta chains were read from a single sample in a study of T and B cells in COVID-19 patients. TCRdb ran MiXCR on the multiplex PCR reads and lists one entry per CDR3 protein. The sample includes about 9,400 distinct CDR3 sequences, 31% seen only once; the top ten take 22%. Sequencing was carried out using blood. The receptors originated from a human donor who had recovered from COVID-19. The CDR3 runs from the conserved cysteine through the conserved F or W. Fields, in order: J gene, V gene, clone size, CDR3 protein. Not every row has a clone size; where given, it reads once, few, many or a size class.

>TRBJ1-2|TRBV12-3/TRBV12-4|few
CASSFRDRAGYTF
>TRBJ1-1|TRBV5-6|large
CASSFGRDTEAFF
>TRBJ2-5|TRBV10-3|.
CAISANLPGYQETQYF
>TRBJ1-2|TRBV6-5|.
CASSFGGLSGGYTF
>TRBJ2-3|TRBV18|medium-sized
CASSRQGRPREDTQYF
>TRBJ2-5|TRBV19|few
CASSIRRAGETQYF
>TRBJ1-3|TRBV18|.
CASSEVADSSGNTIYF
>TRBJ1-2|TRBV5-7|.
CASSLDGGGTYGYTF
>TRBJ2-5|TRBV7-6|.
CASSLAFSSETQYF
>TRBJ1-1|TRBV5-6|.
CASSLVGDEAFF
>TRBJ2-6|TRBV29-1|medium-sized
CSVAAGANVLTF
>TRBJ1-4|TRBV14|few
CASSQPGDEKLFF
>TRBJ1-5|TRBV5-5|few
CASSWVGEGQPQHF
>TRBJ1-1|TRBV6-1|few
CASSDRQNPNTEAFF
>TRBJ1-2|TRBV30|medium-sized
CAWSVRGGGVNYGYTF
>TRBJ2-2|TRBV19|medium-sized
CASRWTNGGELFF
>TRBJ2-3|TRBV15|.
CATSRDLSGGSDTQYF
>TRBJ2-7|TRBV19|medium-sized
CASSIGGQLIYEQYF
>TRBJ2-3|TRBV19|medium-sized
CASSRGRADTQYF
>TRBJ1-1|TRBV7-2|.
CASSLRGGEDTEAFF
>TRBJ2-7|TRBV7-2|.
CASSLSGTSANEQYF
>TRBJ2-5|TRBV12-5|.
CASALGTGGAETQYF
>TRBJ1-1|TRBV11-1|medium-sized
CASSLEQGSEAFF
>TRBJ2-7|TRBV5-1|once
CASSSGQGGTYEQYF
>TRBJ1-1|TRBV5-6|few
CASSLGFGTEAFF
>TRBJ2-7|TRBV27|.
CASSSQLGTSSYEQYF
>TRBJ2-1|TRBV6-2/TRBV6-3|few
CASTFDLGASRFF
>TRBJ1-6|TRBV4-2|.
CASSQGQGTGSPLHF
>TRBJ2-3|TRBV19|.
CASSISGGGQSTDTQYF
>TRBJ1-4|TRBV6-5|medium-sized
CASRPRQNEKLFF
>TRBJ2-3|TRBV5-8|few
CASSFRTGTTDTQYF
>TRBJ2-3|TRBV10-3|.
CASSYWTGLRTDTQYF
>TRBJ2-1|TRBV18|medium-sized
CASSPPGTETYNEQFF
>TRBJ2-1|TRBV29-1|medium-sized
CSVEFPYNEQFF
>TRBJ1-3|TRBV12-3/TRBV12-4|.
CASSPRTGGNGNTIYF
>TRBJ2-1|TRBV14|.
CASSHKQGANEQFF
>TRBJ2-1|TRBV6-1|.
CASTRPGHVNEQFF
>TRBJ1-2|TRBV19|medium-sized
CASSDRNYGYTF
>TRBJ1-2|TRBV29-1|.
CSVGGQGQGGGYTF
>TRBJ1-4|TRBV6-5|medium-sized
CASSPSPDSEKLFF
>TRBJ2-2|TRBV29-1|medium-sized
CSVSEPTGWGGELFF
>TRBJ1-1|TRBV30|few
CAWLTPHRGVTEAFF
>TRBJ2-1|TRBV15|medium-sized
CATSRGQGRNNEQFF
>TRBJ2-5|TRBV19|medium-sized
CASSIYGIEAQYF
>TRBJ2-2|TRBV27|few
CASTPGRGGTRRELFF
>TRBJ2-3|TRBV20-1|.
CSAGGPADTQYF
>TRBJ2-3|TRBV27|medium-sized
CASSLSGGRTDTQYF
>TRBJ1-2|TRBV6-5|few
CASNPDFLSNYGYTF
>TRBJ1-2|TRBV6-5|few
CASTNRDQGSYTF
>TRBJ2-5|TRBV18|few
CASSPPMGDQYF
>TRBJ2-6|TRBV6-2/TRBV6-3|few
CATDREAAGANVLTF
>TRBJ1-6|TRBV5-1|.
CASSLTGEGSPLHF
>TRBJ1-5|TRBV12-3/TRBV12-4|.
CASNLQGQNQPQHF
>TRBJ1-3|TRBV19|medium-sized
CASSPGAGNTIYF
>TRBJ1-5|TRBV12-3/TRBV12-4|.
CASSFGTGNQPQHF
>TRBJ2-3|TRBV5-4|.
CASFHPNTDTQYF
>TRBJ2-7|TRBV5-1|.
CASSRTGDWSEQYF
>TRBJ2-1|TRBV13|medium-sized
CASSLEGGQGSSEQFF